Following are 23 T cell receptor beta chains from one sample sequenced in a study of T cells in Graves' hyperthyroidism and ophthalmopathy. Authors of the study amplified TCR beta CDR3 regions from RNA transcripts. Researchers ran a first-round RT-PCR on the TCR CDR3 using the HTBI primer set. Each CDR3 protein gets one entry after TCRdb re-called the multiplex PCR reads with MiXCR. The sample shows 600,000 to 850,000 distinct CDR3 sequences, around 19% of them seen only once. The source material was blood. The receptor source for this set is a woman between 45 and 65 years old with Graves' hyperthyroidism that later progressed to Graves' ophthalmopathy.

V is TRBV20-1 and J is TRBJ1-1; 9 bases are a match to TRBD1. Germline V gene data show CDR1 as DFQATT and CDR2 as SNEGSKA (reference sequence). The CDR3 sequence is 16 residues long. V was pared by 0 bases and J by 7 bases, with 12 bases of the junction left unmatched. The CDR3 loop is CSARDSGTGRRGEAFF. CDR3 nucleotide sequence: TGCAGTGCTAGAGATTCCGGGACAGGGAGAAGAGGTGAAGCTTTCTTT.

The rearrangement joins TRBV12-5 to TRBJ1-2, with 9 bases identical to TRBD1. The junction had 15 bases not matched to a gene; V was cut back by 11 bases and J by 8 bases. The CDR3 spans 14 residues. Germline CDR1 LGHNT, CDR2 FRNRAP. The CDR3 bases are TGTGCTCTCGCTGGGGACAGGGCTGATTTAGGCTACACCTTC. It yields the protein CALAGDRADLGYTF.

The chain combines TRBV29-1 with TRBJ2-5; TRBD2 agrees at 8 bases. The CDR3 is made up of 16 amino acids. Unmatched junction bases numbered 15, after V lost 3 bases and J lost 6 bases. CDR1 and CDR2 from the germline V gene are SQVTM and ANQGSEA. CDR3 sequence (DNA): TGCAGCGTTGATTCGGGGGACGGGGGGGCTCTGAAGACCCAGTACTTC. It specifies CSVDSGDGGALKTQYF.

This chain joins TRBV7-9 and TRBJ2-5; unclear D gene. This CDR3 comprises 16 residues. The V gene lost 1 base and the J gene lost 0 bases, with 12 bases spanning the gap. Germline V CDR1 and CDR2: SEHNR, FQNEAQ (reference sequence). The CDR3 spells CASSLGHSKYQETQYF. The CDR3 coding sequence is TGTGCCAGCAGCTTAGGTCACAGCAAGTACCAAGAGACCCAGTACTTC.

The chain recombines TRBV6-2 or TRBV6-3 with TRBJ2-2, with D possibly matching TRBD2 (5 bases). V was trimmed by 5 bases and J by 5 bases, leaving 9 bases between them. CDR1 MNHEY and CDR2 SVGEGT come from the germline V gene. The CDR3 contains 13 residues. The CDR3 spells CASSAEGTGELFF. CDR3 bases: TGTGCCAGCAGTGCCGAGGGAACCGGGGAGCTGTTTTTT.

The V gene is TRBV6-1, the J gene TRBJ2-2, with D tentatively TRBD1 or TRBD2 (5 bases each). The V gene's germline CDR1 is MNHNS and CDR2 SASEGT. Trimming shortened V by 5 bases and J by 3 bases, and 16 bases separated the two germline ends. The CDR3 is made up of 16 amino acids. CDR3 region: CASSPGTATHTGELFF. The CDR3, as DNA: TGTGCCAGCAGTCCCGGGACGGCTACTCACACCGGGGAGCTGTTTTTT.

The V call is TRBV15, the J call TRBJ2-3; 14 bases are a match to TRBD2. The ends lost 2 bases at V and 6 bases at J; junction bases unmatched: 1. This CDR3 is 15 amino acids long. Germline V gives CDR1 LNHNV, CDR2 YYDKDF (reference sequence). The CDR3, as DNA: TGTGCCACCAGCAGAAGACTAGCGGGGGGGGATACGCAGTATTTT. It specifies CATSRRLAGGDTQYF.

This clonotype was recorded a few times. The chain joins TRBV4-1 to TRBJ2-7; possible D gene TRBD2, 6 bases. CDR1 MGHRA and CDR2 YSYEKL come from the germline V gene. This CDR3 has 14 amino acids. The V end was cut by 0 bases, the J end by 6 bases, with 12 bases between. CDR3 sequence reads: CASSQDLEEGEQYF. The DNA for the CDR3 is TGCGCCAGCAGCCAAGACTTAGAGGAGGGCGAGCAGTACTTC.

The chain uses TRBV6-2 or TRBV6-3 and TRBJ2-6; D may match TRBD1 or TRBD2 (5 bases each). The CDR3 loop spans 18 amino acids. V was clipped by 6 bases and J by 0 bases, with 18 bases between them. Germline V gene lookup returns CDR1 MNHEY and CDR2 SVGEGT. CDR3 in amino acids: CASSPKRPGLSGANVLTF. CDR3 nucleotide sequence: TGTGCCAGCAGCCCTAAGCGGCCAGGGCTCTCTGGGGCCAACGTCCTGACTTTC.

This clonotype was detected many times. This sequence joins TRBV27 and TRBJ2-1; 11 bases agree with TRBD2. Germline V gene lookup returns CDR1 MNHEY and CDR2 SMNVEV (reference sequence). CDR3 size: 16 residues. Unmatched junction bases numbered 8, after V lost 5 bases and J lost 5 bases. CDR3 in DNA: TGTGCCAGCAGTCTACAACTAGCGGGGGTAGACAATGAGCAGTTCTTC. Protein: CASSLQLAGVDNEQFF.

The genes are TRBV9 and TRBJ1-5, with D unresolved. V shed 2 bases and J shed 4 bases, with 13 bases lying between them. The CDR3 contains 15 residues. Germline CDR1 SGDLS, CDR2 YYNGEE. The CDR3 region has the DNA TGTGCCAGCAGCGTCGGCACGTACGGGAATCAGCCCCAGCATTTT. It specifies CASSVGTYGNQPQHF.

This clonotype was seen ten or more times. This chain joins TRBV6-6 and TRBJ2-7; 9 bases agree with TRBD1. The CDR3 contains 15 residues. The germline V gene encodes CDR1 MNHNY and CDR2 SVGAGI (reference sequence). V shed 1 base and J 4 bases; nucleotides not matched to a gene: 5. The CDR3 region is CASSYFTGGSYEQYF. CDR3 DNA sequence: TGTGCCAGCAGTTACTTTACAGGGGGCTCGTACGAGCAGTACTTC.

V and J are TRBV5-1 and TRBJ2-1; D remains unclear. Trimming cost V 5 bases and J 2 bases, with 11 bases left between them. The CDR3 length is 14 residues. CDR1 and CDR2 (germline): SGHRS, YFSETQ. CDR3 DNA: TGCGCCAGCAGGCCATTCCGAACCTACAATGAGCAGTTCTTC. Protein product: CASRPFRTYNEQFF.

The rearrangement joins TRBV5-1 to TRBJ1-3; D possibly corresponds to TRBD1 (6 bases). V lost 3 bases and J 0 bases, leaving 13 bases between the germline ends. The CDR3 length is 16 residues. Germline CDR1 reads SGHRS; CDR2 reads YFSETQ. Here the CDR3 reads CASSYRTAFSGNTIYF. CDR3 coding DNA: TGCGCCAGCAGCTACCGGACAGCCTTCTCTGGAAACACCATATATTTT.

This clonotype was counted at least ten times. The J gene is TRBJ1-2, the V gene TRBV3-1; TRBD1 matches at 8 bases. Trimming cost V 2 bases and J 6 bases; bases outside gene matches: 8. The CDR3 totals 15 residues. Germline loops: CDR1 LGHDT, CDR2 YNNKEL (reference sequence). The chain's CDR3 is CASSQPRTGTNGYTF. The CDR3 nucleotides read TGTGCCAGCAGCCAACCGCGGACAGGGACTAATGGCTACACCTTC. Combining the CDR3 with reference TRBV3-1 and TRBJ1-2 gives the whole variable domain DTAVSQTPKYLVTQMGNDKSIKCEQNLGHDTMYWYKQDSKKFLKIMFSYNNKELIINETVPNRFSPKSPDKAHLNLHINSLELGDSAVYFCASSQPRTGTNGYTFGSGTRLTVV.

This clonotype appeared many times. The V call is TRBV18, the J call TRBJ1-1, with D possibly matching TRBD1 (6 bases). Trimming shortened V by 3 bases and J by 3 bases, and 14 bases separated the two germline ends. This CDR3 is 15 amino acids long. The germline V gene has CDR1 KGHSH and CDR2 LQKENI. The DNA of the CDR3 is TGTGCCAGCTCACCCAACGGGGGGGCTGACACTGAAGCTTTCTTT. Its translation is CASSPNGGADTEAFF.

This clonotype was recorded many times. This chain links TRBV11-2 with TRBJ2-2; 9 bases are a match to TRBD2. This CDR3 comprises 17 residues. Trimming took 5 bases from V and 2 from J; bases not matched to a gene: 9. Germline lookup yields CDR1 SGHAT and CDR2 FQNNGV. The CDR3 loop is CASSLQAGGYNTGELFF. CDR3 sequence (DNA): TGTGCCAGCAGCCTACAAGCGGGGGGTTATAACACCGGGGAGCTGTTTTTT.

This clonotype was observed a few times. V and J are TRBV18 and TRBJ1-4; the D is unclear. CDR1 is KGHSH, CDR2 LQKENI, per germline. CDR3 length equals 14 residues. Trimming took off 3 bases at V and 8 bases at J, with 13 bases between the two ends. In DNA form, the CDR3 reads TGTGCCAGCTCACCTAGACTTGGTACCGAAAAACTGTTTTTT. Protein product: CASSPRLGTEKLFF.

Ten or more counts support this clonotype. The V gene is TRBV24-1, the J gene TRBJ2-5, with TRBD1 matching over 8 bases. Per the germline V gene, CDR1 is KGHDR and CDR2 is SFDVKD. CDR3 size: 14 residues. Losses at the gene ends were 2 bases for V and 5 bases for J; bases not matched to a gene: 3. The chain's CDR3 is CATSDSGGLETQYF. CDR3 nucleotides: TGTGCCACCAGTGATTCAGGGGGCCTGGAGACCCAGTACTTC.

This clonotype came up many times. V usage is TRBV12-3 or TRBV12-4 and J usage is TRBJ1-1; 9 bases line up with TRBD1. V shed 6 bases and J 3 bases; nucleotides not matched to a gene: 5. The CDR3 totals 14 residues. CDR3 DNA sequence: TGTGCCAGCAGCTGGGACAGGGCCGACACTGAAGCTTTCTTT. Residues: CASSWDRADTEAFF.

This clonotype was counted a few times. The CDR3 protein is CATVSWGNIQYF. DNA for the CDR3: TGTGCCACCGTTAGCTGGGGAAACATTCAGTACTTC. V gene TRBV15 combines with J gene TRBJ2-4, with D uncertain. Trimming shortened V by 8 bases and J by 6 bases, and 11 bases separated the two germline ends. Germline V gene data show CDR1 as LNHNV and CDR2 as YYDKDF (reference sequence). The CDR3 is 12 residues long.

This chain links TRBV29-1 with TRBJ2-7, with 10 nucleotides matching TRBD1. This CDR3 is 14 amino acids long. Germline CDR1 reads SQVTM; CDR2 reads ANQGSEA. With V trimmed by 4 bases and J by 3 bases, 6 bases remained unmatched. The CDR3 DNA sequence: TGCAGCGTTGGACAGGGGGCGCTGAACTACGAGCAGTACTTC. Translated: CSVGQGALNYEQYF.

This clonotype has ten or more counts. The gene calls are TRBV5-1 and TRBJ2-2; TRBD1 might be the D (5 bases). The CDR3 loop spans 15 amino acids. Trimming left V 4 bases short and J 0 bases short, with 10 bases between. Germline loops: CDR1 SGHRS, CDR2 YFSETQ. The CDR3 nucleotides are TGCGCCAGCAGCCTGACAGACGCGAACACCGGGGAGCTGTTTTTT. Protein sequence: CASSLTDANTGELFF.